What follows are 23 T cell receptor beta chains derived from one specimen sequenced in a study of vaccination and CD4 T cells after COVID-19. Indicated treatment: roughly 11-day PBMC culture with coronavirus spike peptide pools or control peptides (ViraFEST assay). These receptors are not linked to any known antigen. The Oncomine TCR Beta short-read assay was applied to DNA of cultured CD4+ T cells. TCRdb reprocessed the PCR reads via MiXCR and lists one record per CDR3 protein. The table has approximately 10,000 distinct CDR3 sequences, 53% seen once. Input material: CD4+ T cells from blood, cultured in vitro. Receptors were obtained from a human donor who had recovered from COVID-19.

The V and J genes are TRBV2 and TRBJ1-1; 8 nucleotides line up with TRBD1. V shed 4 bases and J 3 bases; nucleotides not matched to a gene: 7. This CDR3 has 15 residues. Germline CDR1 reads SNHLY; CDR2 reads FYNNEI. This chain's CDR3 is CASSVGQGRDTEAFF. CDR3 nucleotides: TGTGCCAGCAGTGTAGGACAGGGCCGGGACACTGAAGCTTTCTTT.

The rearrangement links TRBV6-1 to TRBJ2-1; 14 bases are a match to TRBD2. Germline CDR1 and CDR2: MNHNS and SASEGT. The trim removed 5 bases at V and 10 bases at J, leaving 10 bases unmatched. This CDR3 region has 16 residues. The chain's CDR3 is CASSPGLAGGTREQFF. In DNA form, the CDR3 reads TGTGCCAGCAGTCCCGGACTAGCGGGGGGAACAAGAGAGCAGTTCTTC.

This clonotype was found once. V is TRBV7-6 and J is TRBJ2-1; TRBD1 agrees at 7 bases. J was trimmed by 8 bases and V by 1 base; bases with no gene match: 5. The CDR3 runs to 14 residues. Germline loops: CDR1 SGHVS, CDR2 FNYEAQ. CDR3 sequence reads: CASSLGGQSDEQFF. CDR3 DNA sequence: TGTGCCAGCAGCTTAGGGGGACAGAGCGATGAGCAGTTCTTC.

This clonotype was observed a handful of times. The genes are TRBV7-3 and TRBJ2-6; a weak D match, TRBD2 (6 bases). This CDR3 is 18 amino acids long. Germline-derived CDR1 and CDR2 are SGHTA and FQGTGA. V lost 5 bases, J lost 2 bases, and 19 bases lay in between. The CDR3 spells CASSPSYPGRAGANVLTF. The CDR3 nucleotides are TGTGCCAGCAGCCCGTCCTACCCCGGGAGAGCTGGGGCCAACGTCCTGACTTTC.

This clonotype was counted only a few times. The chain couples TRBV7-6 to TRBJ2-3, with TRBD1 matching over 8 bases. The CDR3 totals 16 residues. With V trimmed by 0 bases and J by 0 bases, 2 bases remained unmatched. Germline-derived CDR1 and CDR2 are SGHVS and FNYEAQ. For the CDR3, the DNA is TGTGCCAGCAGCTTAGCCAGGGGGCGGAGCACAGATACGCAGTATTTT. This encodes CASSLARGRSTDTQYF.

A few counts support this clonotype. CDR3 region: CASSQRGGRTGELFF. The CDR3 bases are TGTGCCAGCAGCCAGCGGGGGGGCCGAACCGGGGAGCTGTTTTTT. The rearrangement joins TRBV7-2 to TRBJ2-2, with TRBD2 matching over 10 bases. Germline lookup yields CDR1 SGHTA and CDR2 FQGNSA. With 5 bases clipped from V and 5 bases from J, the junction kept 5 bases outside the gene matches. This CDR3 spans 15 amino acids.

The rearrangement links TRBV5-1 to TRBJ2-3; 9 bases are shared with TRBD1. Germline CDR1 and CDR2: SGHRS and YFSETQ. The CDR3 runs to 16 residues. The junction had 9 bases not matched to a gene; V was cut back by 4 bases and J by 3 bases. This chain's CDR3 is CASSPRGTGLTDTQYF. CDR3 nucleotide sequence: TGCGCCAGCAGCCCACGTGGGACAGGGCTAACAGATACGCAGTATTTT. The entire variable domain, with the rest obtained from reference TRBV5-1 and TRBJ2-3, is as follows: KAGVTQTPRYLIKTRGQQVTLSCSPISGHRSVSWYQQTPGQGLQFLFEYFSETQRNKGNFPGRFSGRQFSNSRSEMNVSTLELGDSALYLCASSPRGTGLTDTQYFGPGTRLTVL.

CDR3 sequence: CASSGGTGDPQPQHF. DNA of the CDR3: TGTGCCAGCAGTGGAGGGACAGGGGATCCTCAGCCCCAGCATTTT. The chain employs TRBV2 and TRBJ1-5; 10 bases agree with TRBD1. CDR3 size: 15 residues. V shed 4 bases and J 6 bases; nucleotides not matched to a gene: 6. Germline assignment: CDR1 SNHLY and CDR2 FYNNEI.

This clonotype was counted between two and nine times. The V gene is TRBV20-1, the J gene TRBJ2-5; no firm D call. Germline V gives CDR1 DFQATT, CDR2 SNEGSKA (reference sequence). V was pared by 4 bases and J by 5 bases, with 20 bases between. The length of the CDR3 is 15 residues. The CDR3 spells CSATRSRTSRETQYF. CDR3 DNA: TGCAGTGCTACGAGGTCTCGGACCTCACGGGAGACCCAGTACTTC.

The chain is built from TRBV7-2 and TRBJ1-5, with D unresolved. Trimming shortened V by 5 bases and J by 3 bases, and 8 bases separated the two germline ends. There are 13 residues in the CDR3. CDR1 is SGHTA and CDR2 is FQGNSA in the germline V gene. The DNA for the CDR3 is TGTGCCAGCAGCCTTGACCACAATCAGCCCCAGCATTTT. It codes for CASSLDHNQPQHF. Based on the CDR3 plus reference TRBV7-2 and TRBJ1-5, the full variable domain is GAGVSQSPSNKVTEKGKDVELRCDPISGHTALYWYRQSLGQGLEFLIYFQGNSAPDKSGLPSDRFSAERTGGSVSTLTIQRTQQEDSAVYLCASSLDHNQPQHFGDGTRLSIL.

The DNA for the CDR3 is TGTGCCAGTAGTAGTCTCACAAATCAAGAGACCCAGTACTTC. Translation gives CASSSLTNQETQYF. The chain has TRBV19 and TRBJ2-5, with no clear D. V was cut by 4 bases and J by 2 bases, with 11 bases left in between. This CDR3 contains 14 residues. Germline lookup yields CDR1 LNHDA and CDR2 SQIVND (reference sequence).

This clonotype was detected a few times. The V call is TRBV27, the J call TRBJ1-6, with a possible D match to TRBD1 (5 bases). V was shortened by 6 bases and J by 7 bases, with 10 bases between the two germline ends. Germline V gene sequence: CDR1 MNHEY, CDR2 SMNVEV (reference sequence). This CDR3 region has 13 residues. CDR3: CASRGWGNSPLHF. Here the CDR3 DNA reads TGTGCCAGCAGGGGATGGGGGAATTCACCCCTCCACTTT.

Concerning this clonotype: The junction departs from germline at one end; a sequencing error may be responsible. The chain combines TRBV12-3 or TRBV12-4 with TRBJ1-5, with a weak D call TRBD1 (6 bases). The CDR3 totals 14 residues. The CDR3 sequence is CASSLSRGGQPQHF. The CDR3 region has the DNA TGTGCCAGCAGTTTAAGCAGGGGTGGTCAGCCCCAGCACTTT.

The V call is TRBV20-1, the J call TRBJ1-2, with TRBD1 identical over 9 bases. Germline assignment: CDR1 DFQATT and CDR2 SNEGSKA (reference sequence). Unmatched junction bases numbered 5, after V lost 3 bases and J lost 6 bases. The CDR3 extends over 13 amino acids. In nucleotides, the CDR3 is TGCAGTGCTAGCGCTGGACAGGGGAATGGCTACACCTTC. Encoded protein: CSASAGQGNGYTF.

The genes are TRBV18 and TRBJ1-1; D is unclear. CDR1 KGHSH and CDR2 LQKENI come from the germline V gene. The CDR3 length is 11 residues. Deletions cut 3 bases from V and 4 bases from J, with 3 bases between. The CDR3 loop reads CASSPATEAFF. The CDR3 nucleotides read TGTGCCAGCTCACCGGCCACTGAAGCTTTCTTT.

CDR3 bases: TGTGCCAGCAGTTCCCCCCCGGCCAGAGGCTACACCTTC. Translating gives CASSSPPARGYTF. The chain links TRBV28 to TRBJ1-2; D not resolved. V was trimmed by 4 bases and J by 8 bases, leaving 14 bases between them. The CDR3 is 13 residues long. CDR1 and CDR2 from the germline V gene are MDHEN and SYDVKM.

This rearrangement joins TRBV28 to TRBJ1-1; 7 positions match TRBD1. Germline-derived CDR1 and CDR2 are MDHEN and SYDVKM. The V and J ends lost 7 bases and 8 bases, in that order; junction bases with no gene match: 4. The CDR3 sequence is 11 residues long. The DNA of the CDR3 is TGTGCCAGCACCGGGACAGAGGAAGCTTTCTTT. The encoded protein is CASTGTEEAFF.

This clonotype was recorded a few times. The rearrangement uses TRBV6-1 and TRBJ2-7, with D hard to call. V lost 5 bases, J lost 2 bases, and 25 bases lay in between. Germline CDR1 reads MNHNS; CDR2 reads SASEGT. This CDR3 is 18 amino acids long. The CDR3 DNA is TGTGCCAGCAGTAGTCAGGCTCTACACCTCAAGAGCCCCTACGAGCAGTACTTC. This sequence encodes CASSSQALHLKSPYEQYF.

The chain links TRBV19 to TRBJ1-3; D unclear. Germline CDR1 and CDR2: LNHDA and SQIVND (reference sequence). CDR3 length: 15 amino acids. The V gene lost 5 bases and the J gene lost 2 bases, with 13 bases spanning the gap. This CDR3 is CASSPLAITGNTIYF. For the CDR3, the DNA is TGTGCCAGTAGTCCCTTGGCCATCACTGGAAACACCATATATTTT.

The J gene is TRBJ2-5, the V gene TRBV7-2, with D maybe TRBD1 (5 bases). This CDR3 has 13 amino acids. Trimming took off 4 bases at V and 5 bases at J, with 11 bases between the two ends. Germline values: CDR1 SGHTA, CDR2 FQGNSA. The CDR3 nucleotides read TGTGCCAGCAGCTCCGACAGCCTCGAGACCCAGTACTTC. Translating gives CASSSDSLETQYF.

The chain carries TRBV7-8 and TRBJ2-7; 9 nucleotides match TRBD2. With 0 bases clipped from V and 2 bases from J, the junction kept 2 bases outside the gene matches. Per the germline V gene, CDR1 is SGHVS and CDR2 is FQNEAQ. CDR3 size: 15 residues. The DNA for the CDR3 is TGTGCCAGCAGCTTAGCCCCTAGCGGGGCCTACGAGCAGTACTTC. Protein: CASSLAPSGAYEQYF.

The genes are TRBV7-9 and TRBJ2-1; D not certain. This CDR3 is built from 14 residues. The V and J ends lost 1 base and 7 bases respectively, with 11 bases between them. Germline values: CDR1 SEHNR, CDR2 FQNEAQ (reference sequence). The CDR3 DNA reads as TGTGCCAGCAGCTTAGGCTCGGCAAGGAATGAGCAGTTCTTC. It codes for CASSLGSARNEQFF.

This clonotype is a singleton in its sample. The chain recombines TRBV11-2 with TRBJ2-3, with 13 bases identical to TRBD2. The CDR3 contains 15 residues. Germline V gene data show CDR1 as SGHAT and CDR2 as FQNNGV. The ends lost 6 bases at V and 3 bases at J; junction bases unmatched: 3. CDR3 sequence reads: CASSRLAGGTDTQYF. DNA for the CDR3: TGTGCCAGCAGTCGACTAGCGGGAGGTACAGATACGCAGTATTTT. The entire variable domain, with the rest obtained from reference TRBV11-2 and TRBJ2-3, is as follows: EAGVAQSPRYKIIEKRQSVAFWCNPISGHATLYWYQQILGQGPKLLIQFQNNGVVDDSQLPKDRFSAERLKGVDSTLKIQPAKLEDSAVYLCASSRLAGGTDTQYFGPGTRLTVL.